This entry features one T cell receptor beta chain sequence. This clonotype has ten or more counts. Its binding antigen is unknown. No base quality values were provided; no much bigger clone lies one nucleotide off. Ficoll-Paque density gradient centrifugation was the method used to isolate PBMCs. These data come from a study of T-cell memory formation after mild COVID-19 (dated by TCRdb to about 2021). About the study as a whole: TCR sequence clusters from the two donors were found to be largely donor specific. The cohort comprised two young, previously healthy adult volunteers, one female and one male. Longitudinal TCRalpha and TCRbeta repertoire sequencing tracked T-cell clones expanding and contracting after mild COVID-19 in a couple of donors. What the research found in general, with its limitations: Some responding clones were detected in pre-infection memory, suggesting pre-existing cross-reactive memory T cells joined the SARS-CoV-2 response. SARS-CoV-2 specificity of the second-wave clones peaking on day 37 was not confirmed. From day 15 to 85, contracting clones showed balanced CD4/CD8 phenotypes, whereas a second wave of clones that expanded from day 15 to 37 leaned towards CD4+. The study included only a couple of mild cases, and larger cohorts that include severe cases with pre-infection samples were judged to be necessary. Contracting CD4+ clones were located mainly in the CM and EM memory subsets, whereas CD8+ clones were found to be enriched in EMRA.

Sequencing was carried out with an Illumina NovaSeq 6000. Using 5'RACE with constant-segment primers, TCRalpha and TCRbeta cDNA libraries were constructed, with sample barcodes and unique molecular identifiers added in the process. RNA was extracted from every sample with Trizol reagent. Amplification of the libraries took two PCR steps, and the second step added a second sample barcode plus Illumina TruSeq adapters. The libraries were sequenced on an Illumina NovaSeq using 2 x 150 bp paired-end reads. Processing in the source paper ran as follows. With migec v1.2.7, reads were demultiplexed and then collapsed into UMI-guided consensus sequences. With mixcr v2.1.11, UMI consensuses were aligned to TRA and TRB V and J templates and assembled into clonotypes. A clonotype was counted as expanded or contracted only if both edgeR and NoisET called the change significant, with noise models trained on biological replicates. edgeR calls used a false discovery rate-adjusted p below 0.01 and a log2 fold-change threshold of 1. PCA with hierarchical clustering of max-normalized trajectories of the 1000 most abundant clonotypes was used as exploratory dynamics analysis. Separately sequenced CD4+ and CD8+ repertoires were used to assign a CD4 or CD8 phenotype to each responding clone. Clones were called with MiXCR by TCRdb after fastp trimmed the public reads at Q25, and only in-frame beta chains were retained. Rows matching on CDR3 protein sequence are summarized as one entry with the most common DNA and genes. The authors' filters were not applied to this entry. This sample is represented by around 310,000 distinct CDR3 sequences; 20% to 25% of them were singletons. Of the sample, around 23% falls within the top ten clones.

The sequence was collected from a young man who had mild COVID-19 (a few samples of this study predate the infection). The sample titles of this study are shuffled in the database, so cell type and time point are left out; the donor was told from shared clones. Source material: PBMCs or a T cell subset sorted from them (not recorded which).

CDR3 loop: CAWSDGGTYEQYF. The sequenced DNA is TGTGCCTGGAGTGACGGGGGGACCTACGAGCAGTACTTC. The chain links TRBV30 with TRBJ2-7; 7 bases in between match TRBD2. The CDR3 contains 13 residues, cysteine and phenylalanine counted. Solely the CDR3 DNA is kept, with 39 bases framed from the first base. CDR1 and CDR2, per the germline V gene (reference sequence), are GTSNPN and SVGIG. V trim: 1 base; J trim: 2 bases; unmatched bases: 2.